Listed here are 19 T cell receptor beta chains from one sample, sequenced in a study of neoadjuvant anti-PD-1 for oral cavity cancer (dated by TCRdb to the early 2020s). The time point label, as the study defines it: after neoadjuvant nivolumab, at surgical resection. The library was built by means of the immunoSEQ multiplex PCR assay. The immuneACCESS repertoire file appears here via TCRdb, limited to in-frame rearrangements. These files lack a portion of the clones; in checked studies, under half of the deficit traces to unresolved V genes, and the cause of the others is not known. Recorded for this sample are about 14,000 clones; roughly two thirds of them occurred a single time. Of the sample, just over 3% falls within the top ten clones. This specimen consisted of PBMCs, obtained after nivolumab (anti-PD-1) treatment. Receptors originate from a person aged 35 to 85 with oral cavity squamous cell carcinoma.

The chain joins TRBV9 to TRBJ1-2, with D hard to call. CDR3 size: 13 residues. V lost 0 bases and J lost 2, with 5 bases in between. Germline assignment: CDR1 SGDLS and CDR2 YYNGEE. CDR3 protein: CASSVEENYGYTF. The CDR3 DNA follows: TGTGCCAGCAGCGTAGAGGAAAACTATGGCTACACCTTC.

The chain has TRBV11-2 and TRBJ1-1, with TRBD1 as a possible D gene (5 bases). The V gene lost 1 base and the J gene lost 5 bases, with 11 bases spanning the gap. The CDR3 loop spans 14 amino acids. Looked up from germline, CDR1 is SGHAT and CDR2 is FQNNGV. CDR3 sequence reads: CASSLGAAGTEAFF. Written as DNA, the CDR3 is TGTGCCAGCAGCTTAGGTGCGGCAGGGACTGAAGCTTTCTTT.

The rearrangement uses TRBV29-1 and TRBJ2-7; D call uncertain. Per germline, CDR1 SQVTM and CDR2 ANQGSEA. Trimming took off 4 bases at V and 2 bases at J, with 9 bases between the two ends. The CDR3 spans 12 residues. The CDR3 protein is CSVVVRAYEQYF. The CDR3 DNA is TGCAGCGTTGTAGTGCGTGCCTACGAGCAGTACTTC.

This clone was counted a single time. The gene calls are TRBV7-8 and TRBJ2-5; TRBD2 matches 8 bases. Unmatched junction bases numbered 10, after V lost 11 bases and J lost 5 bases. Germline V gene lookup returns CDR1 SGHVS and CDR2 FQNEAQ. This CDR3 is built from 13 residues. The CDR3 bases are TGTGCCGGAAGCGGGAGCGAGGTGGAGACCCAGTACTTC. It translates to CAGSGSEVETQYF.

The chain employs TRBV7-9 and TRBJ2-7, with a weak D call TRBD1 (5 bases). V dropped 5 bases and J dropped 1 base, with 15 bases sitting between them. Germline lookup yields CDR1 SEHNR and CDR2 FQNEAQ (reference sequence). This CDR3 region has 15 residues. The CDR3 coding sequence is TGTGCCAGCAGCGAATATCAGGGAATTTCCTACGAGCAGTACTTC. It yields the protein CASSEYQGISYEQYF.

The V and J genes are TRBV5-4 and TRBJ2-7; TRBD2 matches 11 bases. This CDR3 spans 15 amino acids. With 0 bases clipped from V and 4 bases from J, the junction kept 3 bases outside the gene matches. Germline V gene sequence: CDR1 SGHNT, CDR2 YYREEE (reference sequence). The chain's CDR3 is CASSLELAGEYEQYF. CDR3 bases: TGTGCCAGCAGCTTGGAACTAGCGGGAGAGTACGAGCAGTACTTC.

The rearrangement links TRBV27 to TRBJ2-3; 7 nucleotides align to TRBD2. The junction had 0 bases not matched to a gene; V was cut back by 2 bases and J by 1 base. Germline-derived CDR1 and CDR2 are MNHEY and SMNVEV (reference sequence). The length of the CDR3 is 14 residues. CDR3 region: CASSLGLGTDTQYF. CDR3 nucleotide sequence: TGTGCCAGCAGTTTAGGACTAGGCACAGATACGCAGTATTTT.

The chain joins TRBV5-1 to TRBJ1-4, with D tentatively TRBD1 (6 bases). Germline assignment: CDR1 SGHRS and CDR2 YFSETQ. The V end was cut by 2 bases, the J end by 2 bases, with 10 bases between. The CDR3 runs to 15 residues. The CDR3 DNA sequence: TGCGCCAGCAGCTTACAGGGCTTCACTAATGAAAAACTGTTTTTT. It specifies CASSLQGFTNEKLFF. The full variable domain, completed using reference TRBV5-1 and TRBJ1-4, is KAGVTQTPRYLIKTRGQQVTLSCSPISGHRSVSWYQQTPGQGLQFLFEYFSETQRNKGNFPGRFSGRQFSNSRSEMNVSTLELGDSALYLCASSLQGFTNEKLFFGSGTQLSVL.

This clone was observed once. This chain connects TRBV6-6 to TRBJ2-7; tentatively, D is TRBD1 (6 bases). CDR3 length: 13 residues. Germline V gene data show CDR1 as MNHNY and CDR2 as SVGAGI (reference sequence). Trimming took 2 bases from V and 6 from J, leaving 11 bases between them. CDR3 bases: TGTGCCAGCAGTTACCTGGCAGGGGCCGAGCAGTACTTC. Protein product: CASSYLAGAEQYF.

The chain is built from TRBV29-1 and TRBJ2-3, with TRBD1 identical over 7 bases. V dropped 7 bases and J dropped 4; count of bases not matched to a gene: 11. This CDR3 contains 14 residues. Germline CDR1 SQVTM, CDR2 ANQGSEA. Here the CDR3 reads CSALTGRMADTQYF. The DNA for the CDR3 is TGCAGCGCTTTGACAGGGAGAATGGCAGATACGCAGTATTTT.

The CDR3, as DNA: TGTGCCATCAGTGATTATATTAGCGGGAGTACCAATGAGCAGTTCTTC. Translation gives CAISDYISGSTNEQFF. J is TRBJ2-1 and V is TRBV10-3; 9 bases map to TRBD2. The germline CDR1 and CDR2 sequences are ENHRY and SYGVKD. The CDR3 has 16 amino acids. Unmatched junction bases numbered 9, after V lost 3 bases and J lost 6 bases.

The chain has TRBV30 and TRBJ2-7, with D perhaps matching TRBD1 or TRBD2 (7 bases each). The V end lost 2 bases, the J end lost 4 bases, and 15 bases lay between the germline ends. Germline assignment: CDR1 GTSNPN and CDR2 SVGIG (reference sequence). The CDR3 extends over 14 amino acids. CDR3 amino acids: CAWSSGQGGYEQYF. CDR3 DNA: TGTGCCTGGAGTTCCGGGCAGGGGGGGTACGAGCAGTACTTC.

The rearrangement joins TRBV19 to TRBJ2-4; 8 positions match TRBD1. The CDR3 sequence is 15 residues long. Germline CDR1 is LNHDA and CDR2 is SQIVND (reference sequence). V was pared by 6 bases and J by 2 bases, with 6 bases of the junction left unmatched. The CDR3 loop reads CASSEGTGTKNIQYF. CDR3 DNA sequence: TGTGCCAGTAGCGAAGGGACAGGAACCAAAAACATTCAGTACTTC. Looking up the rest from reference TRBV19 and TRBJ2-4 gives the full variable domain: DGGITQSPKYLFRKEGQNVTLSCEQNLNHDAMYWYRQDPGQGLRLIYYSQIVNDFQKGDIAEGYSVSREKKESFPLTVTSAQKNPTAFYLCASSEGTGTKNIQYFGAGTRLSVL.

This clone was seen only a few times. The V and J genes are TRBV29-1 and TRBJ1-1; 7 bases agree with TRBD1. This CDR3 contains 14 residues. CDR1 SQVTM and CDR2 ANQGSEA come from the germline V gene. V gave up 1 base and J gave up 5 bases; unmatched junction bases: 7. The CDR3 DNA sequence: TGCAGCGTTGAAGGCCAGGGGGATATGACTGAAGCTTTCTTT. Protein product: CSVEGQGDMTEAFF.

V and J are TRBV11-2 and TRBJ1-1; D may be TRBD1 (6 bases). The V and J ends lost 6 bases and 1 base respectively, with 12 bases between them. From germline, CDR1 is SGHAT and CDR2 FQNNGV. CDR3 length equals 14 residues. This chain's CDR3 is CASRAGTSNTEAFF. The CDR3 coding sequence is TGTGCCAGCAGGGCCGGGACATCGAACACTGAAGCTTTCTTT. The complete variable domain, with remaining parts taken from reference TRBV11-2 and TRBJ1-1, reads EAGVAQSPRYKIIEKRQSVAFWCNPISGHATLYWYQQILGQGPKLLIQFQNNGVVDDSQLPKDRFSAERLKGVDSTLKIQPAKLEDSAVYLCASRAGTSNTEAFFGQGTRLTVV.

The chain uses TRBV7-8 and TRBJ1-1; 11 bases are shared with TRBD1. CDR1 is SGHVS, CDR2 FQNEAQ, per germline. The CDR3 is made up of 16 amino acids. V lost 5 bases and J lost 4; bases outside the gene matches: 9. The CDR3 DNA reads as TGTGCCAGCAGCCCCATGGGACAGGGGGTGAGCACTGAAGCTTTCTTT. It is translated as CASSPMGQGVSTEAFF. The full variable domain, completed using reference TRBV7-8 and TRBJ1-1, is GAGVSQSPRYKVAKRGQDVALRCDPISGHVSLFWYQQALGQGPEFLTYFQNEAQLDKSGLPSDRFFAERPEGSVSTLKIQRTQQEDSAVYLCASSPMGQGVSTEAFFGQGTRLTVV.

The chain recombines TRBV28 with TRBJ1-5; D unresolved. Trimming cost V 3 bases and J 0 bases, with 21 bases left between them. Germline V gene sequence: CDR1 MDHEN, CDR2 SYDVKM. The CDR3 spans 19 residues. Here the CDR3 DNA reads TGTGCCAGCAGTTTCTCCGGTCCCACCTGGGGTTATAGCAATCAGCCCCAGCATTTT. Its translation: CASSFSGPTWGYSNQPQHF.

This chain joins TRBV9 and TRBJ1-1; the match to TRBD1 covers 8 bases. The CDR3 totals 15 residues. Per germline, CDR1 SGDLS and CDR2 YYNGEE. V dropped 0 bases and J dropped 1; count of bases not matched to a gene: 2. The CDR3 DNA reads as TGTGCCAGCAGCGTAGGAGGGACAGGGAACACTGAAGCTTTCTTT. Its translation: CASSVGGTGNTEAFF. Looking up the rest from reference TRBV9 and TRBJ1-1 gives the full variable domain: DSGVTQTPKHLITATGQRVTLRCSPRSGDLSVYWYQQSLDQGLQFLIQYYNGEERAKGNILERFSAQQFPDLHSELNLSSLELGDSALYFCASSVGGTGNTEAFFGQGTRLTVV.

V gene TRBV11-2 combines with J gene TRBJ1-1, with D possibly matching TRBD1 (6 bases). The CDR3 is 15 residues long. The V gene lost 4 bases and the J gene lost 3 bases, with 15 bases spanning the gap. CDR1 SGHAT and CDR2 FQNNGV come from the germline V gene. CDR3 loop: CASSYGQNRDTEAFF. As DNA, the CDR3 is TGTGCCAGCAGCTACGGACAGAATAGGGACACTGAAGCTTTCTTT.